The next 12 T cell receptor beta chains were all read from a single sample in a study of CD8 T cells in Susac syndrome. RNA totalling about 0.45 to 1 ug underwent reverse transcription with random hexamers. MiXCR, run by TCRdb on the immunoSEQ multiplex PCR reads, gives a single entry per CDR3 protein. The sample has 69,000 or so distinct CDR3 sequences, 94% seen once; the top ten hold around 0.61%. Sequencing was done on a sample of CD8+ T cells from PBMCs. All receptors derive from a human donor with multiple sclerosis.

This sequence joins TRBV28 and TRBJ1-1; D not resolved. The CDR3 sequence is 13 residues long. Trimming stripped 7 bases from V and 5 bases from J, with 14 bases between. CDR1 MDHEN and CDR2 SYDVKM come from the germline V gene. The chain's CDR3 is CASTLVGRTEAFF. CDR3 DNA sequence: TGTGCCAGCACCTTAGTGGGAAGGACTGAAGCTTTCTTT.

J is TRBJ2-1 and V is TRBV29-1, with TRBD1 matching over 9 bases. This CDR3 comprises 13 residues. Germline CDR1 is SQVTM and CDR2 is ANQGSEA. V shed 5 bases, J shed 12 bases, and the junction held 11 bases outside the gene matches. Here the CDR3 DNA reads TGCAGCGTTCCGGGACAGGGAACTCACGGGCAGTTCTTC. Translating it yields CSVPGQGTHGQFF.

The gene calls are TRBV7-9 and TRBJ2-2; D remains ambiguous. The germline V gene has CDR1 SEHNR and CDR2 FQNEAQ (reference sequence). The germline V and J ends were trimmed by 5 bases and 2 bases, with 9 bases remaining between them. This CDR3 region has 14 residues. CDR3 region: CASSPERNTGELFF. In DNA form, the CDR3 reads TGTGCCAGCAGCCCAGAGCGCAACACCGGGGAGCTGTTTTTT.

This clonotype was seen once. This rearrangement joins TRBV10-3 to TRBJ1-1; D remains unclear. This CDR3 contains 14 residues. V lost 4 bases to trimming and J lost 0 bases, with 9 bases between them. In germline, CDR1 is ENHRY, CDR2 SYGVKD. CDR3: CAISGGGLNTEAFF. The DNA of the CDR3 is TGTGCCATCAGTGGAGGCGGTCTGAACACTGAAGCTTTCTTT.

This chain uses TRBV21-1 with TRBJ2-3; TRBD1 is the table's D call, not checked against the DNA. TRBV21-1 has pseudogene status. CDR3 length: 21 residues. The CDR3 spells CASSKKATSGTGLWATDTQYF. The CDR3 DNA is TGTGCCAGCAGCAAAAAGGCGACCTCCGGGACAGGGCTTTGGGCTACAGATACGCAGTATTTT.

The chain has TRBV4-1 and TRBJ2-5, with no clear D. Per germline, CDR1 MGHRA and CDR2 YSYEKL. The CDR3 has 14 residues. V lost 1 base and J 2 bases, leaving 8 bases between the germline ends. The CDR3 bases are TGCGCCAGCAGCCAAGCTCTCTATCAAGAGACCCAGTACTTC. Translation: CASSQALYQETQYF.

V usage is TRBV30 and J usage is TRBJ2-6, with TRBD2 identical over 10 bases. Germline assignment: CDR1 GTSNPN and CDR2 SVGIG (reference sequence). CDR3 length: 18 residues. With V trimmed by 2 bases and J by 0 bases, 7 bases remained unmatched. The CDR3 DNA sequence: TGTGCCTGGAGTAGGCCTAGCGGGGGAAACTCTGGGGCCAACGTCCTGACTTTC. It specifies CAWSRPSGGNSGANVLTF.

The chain is built from TRBV20-1 and TRBJ2-1, with D perhaps matching TRBD1 (7 bases). V lost 3 bases and J lost 2, with 17 bases in between. CDR1 and CDR2 from the germline V gene are DFQATT and SNEGSKA (reference sequence). CDR3 length: 16 amino acids. The CDR3 protein is CSARDETGEAYNEQFF. CDR3 nucleotide sequence: TGCAGTGCTAGGGACGAAACAGGGGAGGCCTACAATGAGCAGTTCTTC.

This chain uses TRBV7-9 with TRBJ2-1, with D uncertain. Trimming cost V 4 bases and J 6 bases, with 10 bases left between them. The CDR3 is made up of 13 amino acids. Germline CDR1 and CDR2: SEHNR and FQNEAQ (reference sequence). CDR3 sequence (DNA): TGTGCCAGCAGCTCGGGCCTTCCCAATGAGCAGTTCTTC. Translated: CASSSGLPNEQFF.

On this clonotype itself: The junction shows a germline mismatch at one end, possibly a read error. The V and J genes are TRBV9 and TRBJ2-1; no definite D call. Per the germline V gene, CDR1 is SGDLS and CDR2 is YYNGEE. The CDR3 runs to 16 residues. The CDR3: CAGSVHGLLAYNEQFF. CDR3 sequence (DNA): TGTGCCGGCAGCGTACATGGGTTACTCGCCTACAATGAGCAGTTCTTC.

The chain carries TRBV12-3 or TRBV12-4 and TRBJ1-5; perhaps TRBD1 as D (5 bases). The CDR3 contains 14 residues. The germline V and J ends were trimmed by 3 bases and 5 bases, with 11 bases remaining between them. The CDR3 protein is CASSFSGDHQPQHF. For the CDR3, the DNA is TGTGCCAGCAGTTTCTCGGGGGATCATCAGCCCCAGCATTTT.

The chain uses TRBV29-1 and TRBJ1-1; D unresolved. Germline V gene data show CDR1 as SQVTM and CDR2 as ANQGSEA. The ends were cut back, 7 bases at V and 5 bases at J, with 14 bases in the middle. The CDR3 has 12 residues. The DNA for the CDR3 is TGCAGCGGCTTTGAGGGAGGGACTGAAGCTTTCTTT. This sequence encodes CSGFEGGTEAFF.